A selection of T cell receptor beta chains follows, all from one sample in a study of cytomegalovirus exposure and HLA in healthy donors. Measured with immunoSEQ multiplex PCR; TCRdb has only the in-frame clones, and not every one. Its table records 150,000 to 200,000 clones. Sequences were obtained from PBMCs. The receptors were sampled from a man aged 30 to 45 in good health and CMV-seronegative. Each CDR3 is given with its conserved first and last residue. D genes are given only for firm matches.

v_gene: TRBV6-6
len: 14
d_gene: TRBD1
j_gene: TRBJ2-7
CDR3aa: CASSHGRDRDEQYF
CDR3nt: TGTGCCAGCAGTCACGGCCGGGACAGGGACGAGCAGTACTTC

v_gene: TRBV6-1
len: 14
d_gene: NA
j_gene: TRBJ1-2
CDR3aa: CASRRQTGSYGYTF
CDR3nt: TGTGCCAGCAGGAGGCAAACAGGGTCCTATGGCTACACCTTC

v_gene: TRBV20-1
len: 11
d_gene: TRBD1
j_gene: TRBJ2-7
CDR3aa: CSARDRAEQYF
CDR3nt: TGCAGTGCCCGGGACAGGGCCGAGCAGTACTTC

v_gene: TRBV7-8
len: 13
d_gene: NA
j_gene: TRBJ2-7
CDR3aa: CASSLRLADEQYF
CDR3nt: TGTGCCAGCAGCTTACGTCTGGCAGACGAGCAGTACTTC

v_gene: TRBV14
len: 13
d_gene: NA
j_gene: TRBJ2-3
CDR3aa: CASSQVHTDTQYF
CDR3nt: TGTGCCAGCAGCCAAGTTCACACAGATACGCAGTATTTT

v_gene: TRBV2
len: 14
d_gene: TRBD1
j_gene: TRBJ1-1
CDR3aa: CASSNRGWDTEAFF
CDR3nt: TGTGCCAGCAGCAACAGGGGTTGGGACACTGAAGCTTTCTTT

v_gene: TRBV28
len: 15
d_gene: NA
j_gene: TRBJ2-6
CDR3aa: CASSTQGHGANVLTF
CDR3nt: TGTGCCAGCAGTACCCAGGGACATGGGGCCAACGTCCTGACTTTC

v_gene: TRBV4-2
len: 16
d_gene: NA
j_gene: TRBJ2-1
CDR3aa: CASSQDLTASYNEQFF
CDR3nt: TGTGCCAGCAGCCAAGATCTTACAGCCTCCTACAATGAGCAGTTCTTC

v_gene: TRBV7-9
len: 14
d_gene: TRBD1
j_gene: TRBJ1-1
CDR3aa: CASAHNRGVTEAFF
CDR3nt: TGTGCCAGCGCGCACAACAGGGGGGTCACTGAAGCTTTCTTT

v_gene: TRBV6-1
len: 15
d_gene: TRBD1
j_gene: TRBJ2-7
CDR3aa: CASRTSGTGSHEQYF
CDR3nt: TGTGCCAGCAGGACCTCCGGGACAGGGTCCCACGAGCAGTACTTC

v_gene: TRBV7-9
len: 15
d_gene: TRBD1
j_gene: TRBJ1-2
CDR3aa: CASSLPGTGGNGYTF
CDR3nt: TGTGCCAGCAGCTTACCCGGGACAGGGGGCAATGGCTACACCTTC

v_gene: TRBV6-5
len: 15
d_gene: NA
j_gene: TRBJ2-7
CDR3aa: CASSYGPGSSYEQYF
CDR3nt: TGTGCCAGCAGTTACGGCCCGGGATCCTCCTACGAGCAGTACTTC

v_gene: TRBV5-6
len: 15
d_gene: NA
j_gene: TRBJ2-2
CDR3aa: CASSLTVYSSGELFF
CDR3nt: TGTGCCAGCAGCTTGACAGTCTATTCATCCGGGGAGCTGTTTTTT

v_gene: TRBV5-1
len: 13
d_gene: TRBD1
j_gene: TRBJ1-2
CDR3aa: CASSFQGENGYTF
CDR3nt: TGCGCCAGCAGCTTTCAGGGGGAAAATGGCTACACCTTC

v_gene: TRBV19
len: 13
d_gene: TRBD1
j_gene: TRBJ2-5
CDR3aa: CASSMTGRETQYF
CDR3nt: TGTGCCAGTAGTATGACAGGGAGAGAGACCCAGTACTTC

v_gene: TRBV27
len: 14
d_gene: NA
j_gene: TRBJ1-2
CDR3aa: CASSPAGWSHGYTF
CDR3nt: TGTGCCAGCAGTCCCGCAGGGTGGTCCCATGGCTACACCTTC

v_gene: TRBV29-1
len: 14
d_gene: TRBD1
j_gene: TRBJ2-7
CDR3aa: CSVQGQGGSYEQYF
CDR3nt: TGCAGCGTTCAGGGACAGGGAGGTTCCTACGAGCAGTACTTC

v_gene: TRBV5-1
len: 15
d_gene: TRBD1
j_gene: TRBJ2-7
CDR3aa: CASSLTGTGEYEQYF
CDR3nt: TGCGCCAGCAGCTTGACCGGGACAGGGGAATACGAGCAGTACTTC

v_gene: TRBV5-4
len: 16
d_gene: NA
j_gene: TRBJ1-4
CDR3aa: CASSQASGLGAEKLFF
CDR3nt: TGTGCCAGCAGCCAAGCATCGGGGTTAGGAGCTGAAAAACTGTTTTTT

v_gene: TRBV27
len: 15
d_gene: TRBD2
j_gene: TRBJ2-1
CDR3aa: CASSSLTSGYNEQFF
CDR3nt: TGTGCCAGCAGTTCTCTAACTAGCGGATACAATGAGCAGTTCTTC

v_gene: TRBV6-6
len: 13
d_gene: TRBD1
j_gene: TRBJ2-5
CDR3aa: CASSGAGTEAQYF
CDR3nt: TGTGCCAGCAGTGGGGCAGGGACAGAGGCCCAGTACTTC

v_gene: TRBV6-5
len: 13
d_gene: TRBD1
j_gene: TRBJ2-2
CDR3aa: CASRRTGSGELFF
CDR3nt: TGTGCCAGCAGGAGGACAGGGTCCGGGGAGCTGTTTTTT

v_gene: TRBV7-9
len: 15
d_gene: NA
j_gene: TRBJ1-5
CDR3aa: CASSTGTNSNQPQHF
CDR3nt: TGTGCCAGCAGCACGGGGACAAATAGCAATCAGCCCCAGCATTTT

v_gene: TRBV19
len: 13
d_gene: NA
j_gene: TRBJ2-7
CDR3aa: CASYDGISYEQYF
CDR3nt: TGTGCCAGCTACGACGGGATCTCTTACGAGCAGTACTTC

v_gene: TRBV18
len: 17
d_gene: NA
j_gene: TRBJ1-6
CDR3aa: CASSPVLGSSYNSPLHF
CDR3nt: TGTGCCAGCTCACCAGTATTAGGGAGCTCCTATAATTCACCCCTCCACTTT

v_gene: TRBV2
len: 13
d_gene: TRBD1
j_gene: TRBJ1-1
CDR3aa: CASIVDRDTEAFF
CDR3nt: TGTGCCAGCATAGTCGACAGGGACACTGAAGCTTTCTTT

v_gene: TRBV7-9
len: 16
d_gene: TRBD1
j_gene: TRBJ2-6
CDR3aa: CASSSGQGTGANVLTF
CDR3nt: TGTGCCAGCAGCTCGGGACAGGGGACTGGGGCCAACGTCCTGACTTTC

v_gene: TRBV5-1
len: 16
d_gene: TRBD1
j_gene: TRBJ1-4
CDR3aa: CASSLWGTGGNEKLFF
CDR3nt: TGCGCCAGCAGCTTGTGGGGGACAGGGGGTAATGAAAAACTGTTTTTT

v_gene: TRBV19
len: 14
d_gene: NA
j_gene: TRBJ2-3
CDR3aa: CASSIFRGTDTQYF
CDR3nt: TGTGCCAGTAGTATATTTAGGGGAACAGATACGCAGTATTTT

v_gene: TRBV7-9
len: 16
d_gene: NA
j_gene: TRBJ2-1
CDR3aa: CASSLEGIRRTNEQFF
CDR3nt: TGTGCCAGCAGCTTAGAAGGGATTAGGCGGACTAATGAGCAGTTCTTC

v_gene: TRBV4-2
len: 16
d_gene: NA
j_gene: TRBJ2-3
CDR3aa: CASSQTTSPTIDTQYF
CDR3nt: TGTGCCAGCAGCCAAACCACTAGCCCCACAATCGATACGCAGTATTTT

v_gene: TRBV19
len: 14
d_gene: TRBD2
j_gene: TRBJ2-3
CDR3aa: CASTSSGRTDTQYF
CDR3nt: TGTGCCAGTACCTCTAGCGGGAGGACAGATACGCAGTATTTT

v_gene: TRBV4-2
len: 16
d_gene: TRBD1
j_gene: TRBJ2-2
CDR3aa: CASSQETGANTGELFF
CDR3nt: TGTGCCAGCAGCCAAGAAACAGGGGCGAACACCGGGGAGCTGTTTTTT

v_gene: TRBV6-6
len: 14
d_gene: TRBD1
j_gene: TRBJ1-4
CDR3aa: CASSNRDRAEKLFF
CDR3nt: TGTGCCAGCAGTAACCGGGACAGGGCTGAAAAACTGTTTTTT

v_gene: TRBV18
len: 14
d_gene: NA
j_gene: TRBJ1-1
CDR3aa: CASSADRMDTEAFF
CDR3nt: TGTGCCAGCTCAGCGGATCGAATGGACACTGAAGCTTTCTTT

v_gene: TRBV5-1
len: 15
d_gene: TRBD1
j_gene: TRBJ1-2
CDR3aa: CASSLSDRGRHGYTF
CDR3nt: TGCGCCAGCAGCTTATCTGACAGGGGGCGCCATGGCTACACCTTC

v_gene: TRBV7-9
len: 16
d_gene: NA
j_gene: TRBJ2-1
CDR3aa: CASSPMDRTELNEQFF
CDR3nt: TGTGCCAGCAGCCCGATGGACCGGACAGAGCTAAATGAGCAGTTCTTC

v_gene: TRBV6-6
len: 11
d_gene: NA
j_gene: TRBJ2-1
CDR3aa: CASTASGEQFF
CDR3nt: TGTGCCAGCACCGCCTCGGGGGAGCAGTTCTTC

v_gene: TRBV7-2
len: 12
d_gene: NA
j_gene: TRBJ2-3
CDR3aa: CASRFPGDTQYF
CDR3nt: TGTGCCAGCAGGTTCCCGGGGGATACGCAGTATTTT

v_gene: TRBV5-1
len: 16
d_gene: NA
j_gene: TRBJ1-2
CDR3aa: CASSFSRGAENYGYTF
CDR3nt: TGCGCCAGCAGCTTCAGCCGGGGGGCCGAAAACTATGGCTACACCTTC

v_gene: TRBV5-1
len: 15
d_gene: NA
j_gene: TRBJ2-3
CDR3aa: CASSWQNPSTDTQYF
CDR3nt: TGCGCCAGCAGTTGGCAGAATCCTAGCACAGATACGCAGTATTTT

v_gene: TRBV5-1
len: 14
d_gene: TRBD1
j_gene: TRBJ1-2
CDR3aa: CASSPSSRTGGYTF
CDR3nt: TGCGCCAGCAGCCCATCAAGCCGGACAGGTGGCTACACCTTC

v_gene: TRBV30
len: 11
d_gene: NA
j_gene: TRBJ1-3
CDR3aa: CAWSPRDTIYF
CDR3nt: TGTGCCTGGAGCCCGAGGGACACCATATATTTT

v_gene: TRBV5-5
len: 13
d_gene: TRBD2
j_gene: TRBJ2-5
CDR3aa: CASSWKRDLTQYF
CDR3nt: TGTGCCAGCAGCTGGAAGCGGGATTTGACCCAGTACTTC

v_gene: TRBV4-3
len: 14
d_gene: NA
j_gene: TRBJ2-4
CDR3aa: CASSQVGLAAIQYF
CDR3nt: TGCGCCAGCAGCCAAGTGGGACTTGCGGCCATTCAGTACTTC

v_gene: TRBV5-1
len: 12
d_gene: NA
j_gene: TRBJ2-7
CDR3aa: CASSQQGYEQYF
CDR3nt: TGCGCCAGCAGCCAACAGGGTTACGAGCAGTACTTC

v_gene: TRBV29-1
len: 15
d_gene: TRBD2
j_gene: TRBJ2-7
CDR3aa: CSGKTGRGGNYEQYF
CDR3nt: TGCAGCGGCAAGACCGGTAGGGGAGGGAACTACGAGCAGTACTTC

v_gene: TRBV18
len: 15
d_gene: NA
j_gene: TRBJ2-2
CDR3aa: CASSPARENTGELFF
CDR3nt: TGTGCCAGCTCACCAGCCAGGGAGAACACCGGGGAGCTGTTTTTT

v_gene: TRBV9
len: 15
d_gene: TRBD1
j_gene: TRBJ1-2
CDR3aa: CASSEGTGGNYGYTF
CDR3nt: TGTGCCAGCAGCGAGGGGACAGGTGGGAACTATGGCTACACCTTC

v_gene: TRBV6-4
len: 18
d_gene: NA
j_gene: TRBJ1-4
CDR3aa: CASSDPGGALLENEKLFF
CDR3nt: TGTGCCAGCAGTGACCCGGGGGGGGCACTCCTGGAGAATGAAAAACTGTTTTTT

v_gene: TRBV30
len: 16
d_gene: TRBD1
j_gene: TRBJ2-7
CDR3aa: CAWSVLWGQDDYEQYF
CDR3nt: TGTGCCTGGAGTGTATTGTGGGGACAGGATGACTACGAGCAGTACTTC

v_gene: TRBV12-5
len: 17
d_gene: NA
j_gene: TRBJ1-1
CDR3aa: CASGSQPDGGMNTEAFF
CDR3nt: TGTGCTAGTGGTTCACAACCCGACGGAGGAATGAACACTGAAGCTTTCTTT

v_gene: TRBV18
len: 15
d_gene: TRBD1
j_gene: TRBJ2-7
CDR3aa: CASSPPQGDFYEQYF
CDR3nt: TGTGCCAGCTCACCACCCCAGGGGGATTTTTACGAGCAGTACTTC

v_gene: TRBV5-1
len: 14
d_gene: TRBD1
j_gene: TRBJ2-7
CDR3aa: CASSSAGTGYEQYF
CDR3nt: TGCGCCAGCAGCTCAGCAGGGACAGGGTACGAGCAGTACTTC

v_gene: TRBV5-4
len: 16
d_gene: TRBD2
j_gene: TRBJ2-3
CDR3aa: CASSLGTSGSGNTQYF
CDR3nt: TGTGCCAGCAGCCTTGGGACTAGCGGGAGTGGGAATACGCAGTATTTT

v_gene: TRBV7-9
len: 15
d_gene: TRBD2
j_gene: TRBJ2-5
CDR3aa: CASSRLAGGVETQYF
CDR3nt: TGTGCCAGCAGCCGACTAGCGGGGGGAGTAGAGACCCAGTACTTC

v_gene: TRBV18
len: 16
d_gene: TRBD1
j_gene: TRBJ2-7
CDR3aa: CASSPNPGQGFHEQYF
CDR3nt: TGTGCCAGCTCACCCAATCCGGGACAGGGGTTCCACGAGCAGTACTTC

v_gene: TRBV18
len: 14
d_gene: TRBD1
j_gene: TRBJ2-7
CDR3aa: CASSRDRGLGEQYF
CDR3nt: TGTGCCAGCTCCCGGGACAGGGGGCTGGGAGAGCAGTACTTC

v_gene: TRBV7-3
len: 15
d_gene: NA
j_gene: TRBJ1-1
CDR3aa: CASSPAEGGYTEAFF
CDR3nt: TGTGCCAGCAGCCCCGCGGAGGGCGGGTACACTGAAGCTTTCTTT

v_gene: TRBV5-1
len: 15
d_gene: TRBD1
j_gene: TRBJ2-2
CDR3aa: CASSLDRGRSGELFF
CDR3nt: TGCGCCAGCAGCTTGGACAGGGGGCGAAGCGGGGAGCTGTTTTTT